The following is a TCR beta chain sequence with its context. The antigen it recognizes is unknown. Per-base quality was not reported, and no clone a single base away is much larger than it. Preparation of the library involved PCR. TCR sequencing of DNA from cultured CD4+ T cells used the Oncomine TCR Beta short-read assay at the Johns Hopkins FTIC core. The QIAamp micro DNA kit was used to extract genomic DNA from the cultured CD4+ T cells. Oncomine TCR Beta libraries from cultured CD4+ T cells were pooled using unique dual indexes and sequenced on an Illumina iSeq 100. Processing in the source paper ran as follows. Non-productive sequences were removed, and CDR3s that did not start with C, did not end with F or W, or were shorter than 7 amino acids were discarded. The MANAFEST web application was used to identify antigen-specific clonotypes by comparing peptide-stimulated wells against reference wells and other culture wells. An FDR below 0.05, an odds ratio above 5, and a productive frequency above 0.1% in at least two of three replicate wells were required for clones to be considered positive. Clonotypes that were significantly expanded in both SARS-CoV-2 spike wells and at least one common cold coronavirus spike condition were defined as cross-reactive. Similarity between CDR3 sequences was evaluated in R version 3.6.1 using Levenshtein distances (stringdist) and unrooted phylogenetic trees (ape). The raw public reads went through TCRdb reprocessing: fastp at Q25, MiXCR clone calling, in-frame beta chains kept. CDR3 protein duplicates are merged, each entry listing the most common genes and DNA. The authors' filters were not applied to this entry. In all, the sample holds approximately 21,000 distinct CDR3 sequences, and 55% to 70% of those were seen once. The ten most abundant clones make up 13% of the sample.

The entry originates in a study of vaccination and CD4 T cells after COVID-19 (dated by TCRdb to 2021 to 2024). Concerning the study at large: The convalescent cohort comprised six males and four females, including two Hispanic individuals, seven Caucasians, two Asians and one multiracial person. Participants got two doses of the Pfizer-BioNTech BNT162b2 vaccine (n=8) or two doses of the Moderna mRNA-1273 vaccine (n=2). Post-COVID blood samples from convalescent patients were collected a median of around 100 days after diagnosis, with a range of roughly 35 to 161 days. The time from the second vaccine dose to post-vaccine blood sampling had a median of roughly 79 days and ranged from roughly 13 to 241 days. Culture stimuli were overlapping spike peptide pools from SARS-CoV-2 and from the common cold coronaviruses HCoV-NL63, HCoV-OC43 and HCoV-229E. Control cultures used a CEFX viral epitope pool as positive control, an HIV-1 Nef peptide pool as negative control, or no peptide. In around 9 COVID-19 convalescent patients and a few infection-naive healthy vaccine recipients, researchers compared the spike-specific CD4+ TCR repertoire from before mRNA vaccination with the repertoire from after. The full study reports these points: Among the post-vaccine SARS-CoV-2-reactive clones in convalescent patients, a median around 85% showed up only after vaccination, which suggests vaccine-specific priming. Relatively few convalescent patients were included in the study, and early timepoints after natural infection were not analyzed. An increase in the median number of SARS-CoV-2-reactive clonotypes from 20 to 25 after infection to roughly 39 after vaccination was observed, but the change was not found to be significant. Nearly all vaccine-specific clones in convalescent patients (304 of 307) were mono-reactive for SARS-CoV-2 spike rather than cross-reactive with common cold coronaviruses.

The CDR3 has 15 amino acids, counting the end cysteine and phenylalanine. The only DNA kept is the CDR3, 45 bases in frame from the first base. CDR1 is given as LNHDA and CDR2 as SQIVND, both from the germline V gene (reference sequence). V loses 3 bases of germline sequence and J loses 5 bases, and the interval between the two ends is 16 bases. The treatment or condition label, as the study defines it: approximately 10-day PBMC culture with coronavirus spike peptide pools or control peptides (ViraFEST assay). The ViraFEST assay, used in the study, expanded antigen-specific T cells with peptide pools and then identified the expanded clonotypes through TCR sequencing. The absence of prior SARS-CoV-2 infection in healthy vaccine recipients was confirmed by negative nucleocapsid antibody tests before and after vaccination. Each well held 2 million to 2.5 million PBMCs cultured with roughly 9.2 ug/ml peptide pools in IMDM containing around 5.5% human AB serum and roughly 10 IU/ml IL-2. Half of the culture medium was replaced with fresh IL-2-containing medium on days 3 and 7. After around 11 days of culture, CD4+ T cells were isolated by negative selection using the EasySep CD4+ T cell isolation kit. PBMCs were separated from whole blood using Ficoll-Paque Plus gradient centrifugation and then either used fresh or cryopreserved at -140C. Each culture condition was generally run in triplicate wells.

The sequence was collected from a human donor who received a COVID-19 vaccine. The sequence is built from TRBV19 and TRBJ1-1; no D segment can be confidently identified. The sequencing here drew on CD4+ T cells from blood, cultured in vitro, taken after SARS-CoV-2 vaccination. Here is the DNA: TGTGCCAGTAGTATGAGAACGGCGTTCTCGACTGAAGCTTTCTTT. It is translated as CASSMRTAFSTEAFF.